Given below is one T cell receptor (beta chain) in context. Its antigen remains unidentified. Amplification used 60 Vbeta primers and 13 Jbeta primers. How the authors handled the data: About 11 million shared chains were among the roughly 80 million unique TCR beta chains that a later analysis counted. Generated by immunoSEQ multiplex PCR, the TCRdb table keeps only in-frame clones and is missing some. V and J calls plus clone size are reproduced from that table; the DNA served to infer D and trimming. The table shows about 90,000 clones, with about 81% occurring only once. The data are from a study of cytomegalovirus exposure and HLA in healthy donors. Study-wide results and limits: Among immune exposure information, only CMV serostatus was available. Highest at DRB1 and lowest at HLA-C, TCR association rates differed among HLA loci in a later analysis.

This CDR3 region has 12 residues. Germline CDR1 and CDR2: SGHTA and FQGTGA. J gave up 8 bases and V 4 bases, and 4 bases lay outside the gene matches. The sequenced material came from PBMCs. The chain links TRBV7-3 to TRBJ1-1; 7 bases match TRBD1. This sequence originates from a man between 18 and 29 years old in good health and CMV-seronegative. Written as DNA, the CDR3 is TGTGCCAGCAGCTCCCTGGACAGGGAAGCTTTCTTT. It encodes CASSSLDREAFF.